This T cell receptor beta chain was sequenced for a study of OX40 agonist ivuxolimab in advanced cancers. In terms of the full investigation: Ivuxolimab was an agonistic, fully human IgG2 monoclonal antibody directed against OX40 (CD134), a costimulatory receptor. Intravenous ivuxolimab was administered to patients every 2 weeks at six dose levels: 0.01, 0.1, 0.3, 1.5, 3 and 10 mg/kg. Of the roughly 54 patients in dose escalation, about 20 had hepatocellular carcinoma, about 15 had melanoma, 9 had renal cell carcinoma and 9 had head and neck cancer. In the dose-escalation cohort, approximately 83% of patients were male, and the mean age was 60 years with a range of roughly 20 to 79. Prior anti-PD-1, anti-PD-L1 or anti-CTLA-4 therapy was permitted, and checkpoint inhibitors had been received by roughly two fifths of dose-escalation patients. Partial responses occurred in three dose-escalation patients, of whom one had hepatocellular carcinoma and two had cutaneous melanoma. Peripheral TCRbeta sequencing was intended to test whether TCR sequence diversity was altered and clonal T-cell expansion was caused by ivuxolimab. The paper describes the monotherapy dose-escalation part (N of about 57 patients) of the phase I trial of ivuxolimab. Broader findings and caveats from the paper: At doses of 0.1 to 3.0 mg/kg, clonal expansion of both CD4+ and CD8+ blood T cells was observed from baseline to week 6. Which antigens the clonally expanded peripheral T cells were specific for was not determined. Low levels of normalized T-cell clonal expansion were also shown by some nonresponding patients. After ivuxolimab, CD8+ T cells had more expanded clones than CD4+ T cells on average. In the 0.1-3.0 mg/kg groups, partial responders were among the patients with the lowest normalized peripheral clonal expansion, particularly in CD8+ T cells.

CDR1 and CDR2, looked up from the germline V gene (reference sequence), are LNHDA and SQIVND. The CDR3 covers 17 residues, taking in both the cysteine and the phenylalanine. The kept DNA is CDR3 alone, 51 bases in frame from the first base. At the junction V is shortened by 3 bases and J by 2 bases; bases outside the gene matches: 9. Only a few counts were recorded for this clone. Its cognate antigen has yet to be identified. The input lacks base qualities; no much larger clone sits a single base away. Patients with autoimmune disease history or receiving systemic immunosuppression were excluded from the trial. In every dose cohort, peripheral blood was drawn for TCR sequencing at baseline, cycle 4 day 1, and cycle 7 day 1. The samples were drawn from a first-in-human, open-label, multicenter phase I dose-escalation trial of ivuxolimab. The trial enrolled adults with locally advanced or metastatic head and neck squamous cell, hepatocellular, melanoma or renal cell carcinoma. CD4+ and CD8+ T cells were sorted separately from peripheral blood before TCR sequencing.

For sequencing of the TCRbeta CDR3 region, genomic DNA was extracted from the sorted cells. The immunoSEQ Assay was used to sequence the TCRbeta CDR3 regions. TCRdb mirrors the immuneACCESS table, restricted to in-frame sequences. Some clones are absent from its copies; in checked studies, under half trace to an unresolved V gene, and the reason for the others is unknown. This sample comprises tens of thousands of clones, 75% to 90% of them detected only once. Together, the top ten hold about 0.83% of the sample. Here the chain combines TRBV19 and TRBJ1-2; 10 of the junction bases match TRBD1. Sequences were derived from CD4+ or CD8+ T cells sorted from blood, sampled in a trial of the OX40 agonist ivuxolimab. The TCR originated in an adult with an advanced solid tumor such as melanoma, head and neck, liver or kidney cancer. The encoded CDR3 is CASSMSTGGFFNYGYTF. The DNA sequence reads TGTGCCAGTAGTATGTCGACAGGGGGCTTTTTCAACTATGGCTACACCTTC.